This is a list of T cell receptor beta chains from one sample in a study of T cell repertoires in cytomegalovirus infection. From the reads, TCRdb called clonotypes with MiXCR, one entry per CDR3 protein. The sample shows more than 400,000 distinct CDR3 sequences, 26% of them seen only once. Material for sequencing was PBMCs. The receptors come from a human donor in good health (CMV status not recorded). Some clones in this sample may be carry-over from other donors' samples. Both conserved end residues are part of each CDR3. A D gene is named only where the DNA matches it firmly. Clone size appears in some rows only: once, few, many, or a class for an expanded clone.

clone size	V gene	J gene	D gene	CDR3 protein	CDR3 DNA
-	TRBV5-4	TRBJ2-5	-	CASSLDRDETQYF	TGTGCCAGCAGCTTGGACAGGGATGAGACCCAGTACTTC
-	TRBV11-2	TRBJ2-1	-	CASSSPPVVRTYNEQFF	TGTGCCAGCAGCTCACCGCCGGTCGTCAGGACCTACAATGAGCAGTTCTTC
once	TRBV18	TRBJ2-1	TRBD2	CASSPRAGDSEQFF	TGTGCCAGCTCCCCCCGAGCGGGAGACAGTGAGCAGTTCTTC
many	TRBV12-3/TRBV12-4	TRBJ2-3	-	CASRPSATDTQYF	TGTGCCAGCAGACCTAGCGCCACAGATACGCAGTATTTT
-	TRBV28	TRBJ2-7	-	CASSSLRRGGYEQYF	TGTGCCAGCAGTTCCCTACGGCGGGGAGGATACGAGCAGTACTTC
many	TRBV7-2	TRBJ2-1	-	CASSSEIYNEQFF	TGTGCCAGCAGCTCGGAGATCTACAATGAGCAGTTCTTC
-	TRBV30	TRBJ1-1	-	CAWRAAGHEAFF	TGTGCCTGGAGGGCTGCGGGCCATGAAGCTTTCTTT
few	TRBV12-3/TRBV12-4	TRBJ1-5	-	CASSSTTDRLRPQHF	TGTGCCAGCAGTTCCACGACAGACCGACTTAGGCCCCAGCATTTT
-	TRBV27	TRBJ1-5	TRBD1	CASSAHTGGGNQPQHF	TGTGCCAGCAGTGCTCATACAGGGGGCGGCAATCAGCCCCAGCATTTT
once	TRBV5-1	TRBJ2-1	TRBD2	CASSQSGNVYNEQFF	TGCGCCAGCAGCCAGAGCGGGAATGTCTACAATGAGCAGTTCTTC
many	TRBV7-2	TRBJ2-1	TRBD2	CASSLAMGGSIYNEQFF	TGTGCCAGCAGCTTAGCGATGGGCGGGAGTATCTACAATGAGCAGTTCTTC
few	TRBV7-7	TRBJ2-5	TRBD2	CASSLSGVAGETQYF	TGTGCTAGCAGCCTCTCGGGGGTAGCGGGAGAGACCCAGTACTTC
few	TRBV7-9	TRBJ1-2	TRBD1	CASSSYFAGTAYGYTF	TGTGCCAGCAGCTCCTATTTCGCCGGGACAGCCTATGGCTACACCTTC
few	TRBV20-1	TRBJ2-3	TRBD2	CSADPGLAGGPGDTQYF	TGCAGTGCTGACCCGGGACTAGCGGGAGGGCCAGGAGATACGCAGTATTTT
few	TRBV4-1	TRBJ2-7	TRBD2	CASSALHLAGGPYEQYF	TGCGCCAGCAGCGCCCTCCATTTAGCGGGAGGGCCGTACGAGCAGTACTTC
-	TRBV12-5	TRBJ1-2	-	CASGTDVSNYGYTF	TGTGCTAGTGGTACGGACGTATCTAACTATGGCTACACCTTC
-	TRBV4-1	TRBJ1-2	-	CASSQRGTQGWGYTF	TGCGCCAGCAGCCAGAGGGGTACGCAGGGATGGGGCTACACCTTC
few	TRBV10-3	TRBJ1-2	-	CAISEEQGHYGYTF	TGTGCCATCAGTGAGGAACAGGGCCACTATGGCTACACCTTC
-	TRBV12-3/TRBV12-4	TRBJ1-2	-	CASSEGGSRRKGYTF	TGTGCCAGCAGTGAGGGCGGGTCGAGACGTAAGGGCTACACCTTC
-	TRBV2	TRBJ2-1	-	CASRGPGEDSYNEQFF	TGTGCCAGCAGAGGACCAGGGGAGGACTCCTACAATGAGCAGTTCTTC
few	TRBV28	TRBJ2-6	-	CASTEAGWAGANVLTF	TGTGCCAGCACCGAGGCAGGGTGGGCTGGGGCCAACGTCCTGACTTTC
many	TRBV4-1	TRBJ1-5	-	CASSQDNARIRPQHF	TGCGCCAGCAGCCAAGATAACGCGAGAATTCGGCCCCAGCATTTT
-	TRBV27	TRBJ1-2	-	CASSLSIGLDYGYTF	TGTGCCAGCAGTTTAAGTATCGGGTTGGACTATGGCTACACCTTC
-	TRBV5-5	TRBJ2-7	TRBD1	CASSWRLSQGEDEQYF	TGTGCCAGCAGCTGGCGCCTATCACAGGGGGAAGACGAGCAGTACTTC
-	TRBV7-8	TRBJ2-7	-	CARSPRTESTEQYF	TGTGCCAGAAGCCCCCGGACTGAATCTACGGAGCAGTACTTC
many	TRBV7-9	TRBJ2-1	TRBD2	CASSKPAGGYNEQFF	TGTGCCAGCAGCAAACCAGCGGGAGGTTACAATGAGCAGTTCTTC
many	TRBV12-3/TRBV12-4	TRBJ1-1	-	CASSLRDEMNTEAFF	TGTGCCAGCAGTTTAAGGGACGAGATGAACACTGAAGCTTTCTTT
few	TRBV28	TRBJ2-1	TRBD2	CASRTGGEAYNEQFF	TGTGCCAGCCGAACTGGGGGGGAGGCCTACAATGAGCAGTTCTTC
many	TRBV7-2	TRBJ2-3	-	CASSLTLGTDTQYF	TGTGCCAGCAGCTTAACTCTGGGTACAGATACGCAGTATTTT
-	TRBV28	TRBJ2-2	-	CASSLGHPLGELFF	TGTGCCAGCAGTTTAGGACACCCACTCGGGGAGCTGTTTTTT
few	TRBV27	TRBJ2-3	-	CASSFDALGSTDTQYF	TGTGCCAGCAGTTTTGACGCCCTAGGGAGCACAGATACGCAGTATTTT
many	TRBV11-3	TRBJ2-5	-	CASSFALGLQETQYF	TGTGCCAGCAGCTTTGCTCTTGGTCTCCAAGAGACCCAGTACTTC
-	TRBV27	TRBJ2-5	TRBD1	CASSLSPSGTGAETQYF	TGTGCCAGCAGTTTATCCCCCTCCGGGACAGGGGCAGAGACCCAGTACTTC
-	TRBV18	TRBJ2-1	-	CASSPPSVDEQFF	TGTGCCAGCTCACCACCGTCTGTCGATGAGCAGTTCTTC
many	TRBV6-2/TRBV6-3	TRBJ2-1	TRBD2	CASSYSVGAPSGYYNEQFF	TGTGCCAGCAGTTACTCTGTAGGGGCGCCTAGCGGATACTACAATGAGCAGTTCTTC
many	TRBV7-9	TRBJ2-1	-	CASSLGSASYNEQFF	TGTGCCAGCAGCTTAGGGTCAGCCTCCTACAATGAGCAGTTCTTC
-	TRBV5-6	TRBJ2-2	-	CASSPPLTGELFF	TGTGCCAGCTCCCCCCCCCTCACCGGGGAGCTGTTTTTT
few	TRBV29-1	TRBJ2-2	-	CSVGEYTGELFF	TGCAGCGTAGGGGAATACACCGGGGAGCTGTTTTTT
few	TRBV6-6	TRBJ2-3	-	CASSYSRPLVPDTQYF	TGTGCCAGCAGTTACTCGAGACCACTAGTTCCAGATACGCAGTATTTT
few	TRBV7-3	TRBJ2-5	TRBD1	CASSPWQGAVETQYF	TGTGCCAGCAGCCCCTGGCAGGGGGCTGTAGAGACCCAGTACTTC
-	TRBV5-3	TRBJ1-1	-	CASSFFVRGTEAFF	TGTGCCAGCAGCTTTTTCGTCCGAGGGACTGAAGCTTTCTTT
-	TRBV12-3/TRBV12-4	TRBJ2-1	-	CASSLLRGVNSYNEQFF	TGTGCCAGCAGTTTACTCCGCGGGGTCAACTCCTACAATGAGCAGTTCTTC
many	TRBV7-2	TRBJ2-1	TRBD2	CASSLWSSGTYNEQFF	TGTGCCAGCAGCTTATGGTCTAGCGGAACTTACAATGAGCAGTTCTTC
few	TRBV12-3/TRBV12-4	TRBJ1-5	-	CASSPPGHRQPQHF	TGTGCCAGCAGCCCCCCGGGGCACAGGCAGCCCCAGCATTTT
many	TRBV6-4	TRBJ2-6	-	CASSVTHSSGANVLTF	TGTGCCAGCAGTGTAACCCACAGTTCTGGGGCCAACGTCCTGACTTTC
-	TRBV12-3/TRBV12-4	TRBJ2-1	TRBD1	CANSQGDRGNEQFF	TGTGCCAACTCCCAGGGAGACAGGGGGAATGAGCAGTTCTTC
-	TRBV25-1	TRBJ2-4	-	CASSGPREDIQYF	TGTGCCAGCAGTGGGCCCAGGGAGGACATTCAGTACTTC
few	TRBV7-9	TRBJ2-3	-	CASSLYPGTTDTQYF	TGTGCCAGCAGCTTATATCCGGGGACCACAGATACGCAGTATTTT
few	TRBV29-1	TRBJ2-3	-	CSSDADYTDTQYF	TGCAGCTCTGACGCCGATTACACAGATACGCAGTATTTT
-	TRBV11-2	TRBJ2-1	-	CASSLEAAVAEQFF	TGTGCCAGCAGCTTAGAGGCCGCGGTAGCGGAGCAGTTCTTC
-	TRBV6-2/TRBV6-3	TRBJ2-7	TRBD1	CASSWKTGWVGEQYF	TGTGCCAGCAGTTGGAAGACAGGGTGGGTCGGCGAGCAGTACTTC
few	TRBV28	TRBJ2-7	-	CASSATGFGEQYF	TGTGCCAGCAGTGCCACAGGGTTTGGGGAGCAGTACTTC